The 27 T cell receptor beta chains presented below share a single source sample, sequenced in a study of shared clonotypes between healthy human individuals. The table came from immunoSEQ multiplex PCR; TCRdb's copy has only in-frame clones and leaves some out. The sample consists of about 2 million clones, 90% to 95% of them appearing once. What was sequenced was naive CD4+ T cells sorted from blood. Subset of the sample: CD45RA+ positively selected. These receptors were taken from a man younger than 35 in good health.

This chain connects TRBV7-2 to TRBJ1-6; D remains unclear. The CDR3 extends over 15 amino acids. V lost 1 base and J 4 bases, leaving 8 bases between the germline ends. Germline values: CDR1 SGHTA, CDR2 FQGNSA. CDR3 bases: TGTGCCAGCAGCTTAGGGCGGGCTTATAATTCACCCCTCCACTTT. This encodes CASSLGRAYNSPLHF.

The V and J genes are TRBV10-1 and TRBJ2-5; possible D gene TRBD2, 6 bases. Deletions cut 0 bases from V and 3 bases from J, with 11 bases between. There are 15 residues in the CDR3. The germline V gene encodes CDR1 WNHNN and CDR2 SYGVQD (reference sequence). The CDR3 DNA sequence: TGCGCCAGCAGTGAGTCGTTTGGGGGGAAAGAGACCCAGTACTTC. Amino acids: CASSESFGGKETQYF.

The chain carries TRBV29-1 and TRBJ1-3; maybe TRBD1 (6 bases). CDR3 size: 14 residues. Deletions cut 7 bases from V and 0 bases from J, with 13 bases between. Germline lookup yields CDR1 SQVTM and CDR2 ANQGSEA. The CDR3 spells CSARQDTSGNTIYF. The CDR3 coding sequence is TGCAGCGCCCGACAGGACACCTCTGGAAACACCATATATTTT.

V usage is TRBV10-3 and J usage is TRBJ2-2; TRBD2 matches 7 bases. The CDR3 length is 13 residues. Per germline, CDR1 ENHRY and CDR2 SYGVKD. The V and J ends lost 8 bases and 7 bases, in that order; junction bases with no gene match: 7. CDR3 loop: CAIEGGPGGELFF. As DNA, the CDR3 is TGTGCCATCGAGGGAGGGCCCGGCGGGGAGCTGTTTTTT.

Only a few counts were recorded for this clone. This sample also contains other DNA sequences that code for the same CDR3. The chain carries TRBV10-1 and TRBJ2-3; D gene ambiguous. The V gene's germline CDR1 is WNHNN and CDR2 SYGVQD (reference sequence). The germline V and J ends were trimmed by 6 bases and 0 bases, with 4 bases remaining between them. CDR3 size: 12 residues. The CDR3 here is CASSSSTDTQYF. CDR3 nucleotides: TGCGCCAGCAGCTCTAGCACAGATACGCAGTATTTT.

This chain links TRBV30 with TRBJ2-6; perhaps TRBD1 as D (6 bases). This CDR3 is 15 amino acids long. Trimming stripped 4 bases from V and 2 bases from J, with 12 bases between. Germline-derived CDR1 and CDR2 are GTSNPN and SVGIG (reference sequence). CDR3 sequence (DNA): TGTGCCTGGAATTCACAGGGAACTGGGGCCAACGTCCTGACTTTC. It translates to CAWNSQGTGANVLTF. Looking up the rest from reference TRBV30 and TRBJ2-6 gives the full variable domain: SQTIHQWPATLVQPVGSPLSLECTVEGTSNPNLYWYRQAAGRGLQLLFYSVGIGQISSEVPQNLSASRPQDRQFILSSKKLLLSDSGFYLCAWNSQGTGANVLTFGAGSRLTVL.

The V call is TRBV5-4, the J call TRBJ2-7, with 8 positions matching TRBD1. Germline lookup yields CDR1 SGHNT and CDR2 YYREEE (reference sequence). This CDR3 contains 15 residues. V was clipped by 4 bases and J by 4 bases; unmatched bases: 10. The chain's CDR3 is CASSASGTGFYEQYF. The CDR3 DNA reads as TGTGCCAGCAGCGCTTCCGGGACAGGATTTTACGAGCAGTACTTC.

The chain carries TRBV29-1 and TRBJ2-3, with TRBD2 matching over 13 bases. The length of the CDR3 is 12 residues. CDR1 is SQVTM and CDR2 is ANQGSEA in the germline V gene. CDR3 region: CTGLAGADTQYF. CDR3 sequence (DNA): TGCACCGGACTAGCGGGGGCAGATACGCAGTATTTT.

CDR3: CASSPQGQLSGNTIYF. CDR3 DNA: TGTGCCAGCAGCCCCCAAGGACAGCTGTCTGGAAACACCATATATTTT. This chain uses TRBV9 with TRBJ1-3; TRBD1 might be the D (6 bases). Germline loops: CDR1 SGDLS, CDR2 YYNGEE. The CDR3 runs to 16 residues. V was pared by 4 bases and J by 1 base, with 15 bases between.

The chain has TRBV10-3 and TRBJ2-1, with TRBD2 matching over 7 bases. CDR1 and CDR2 (germline): ENHRY, SYGVKD. The V and J ends lost 3 bases and 4 bases, in that order; junction bases with no gene match: 3. This CDR3 is 14 amino acids long. CDR3 nucleotides: TGTGCCATCAGTGACGGGGGGTATTACAATGAGCAGTTCTTC. Translating gives CAISDGGYYNEQFF.

The rearrangement links TRBV19 to TRBJ2-5; TRBD1 is a possible D gene (6 bases). V was cut by 6 bases and J by 2 bases, with 10 bases left in between. Germline V gene lookup returns CDR1 LNHDA and CDR2 SQIVND (reference sequence). This CDR3 is 13 amino acids long. CDR3 sequence reads: CASSWTEQETQYF. The CDR3 DNA reads as TGTGCCAGTAGCTGGACAGAGCAAGAGACCCAGTACTTC.

This sequence joins TRBV25-1 and TRBJ1-2; D remains unclear. The CDR3 is 14 amino acids. V lost 3 bases, J lost 7 bases, and 15 bases lay in between. Germline assignment: CDR1 MGHDK and CDR2 SYGVNS. CDR3: CASSDPGPERGYTF. CDR3 nucleotides: TGTGCCAGCAGTGACCCCGGGCCCGAACGTGGCTACACCTTC.

The chain has TRBV19 and TRBJ2-1; D is unclear. The CDR3 has 17 amino acids. CDR1 is LNHDA and CDR2 is SQIVND in the germline V gene (reference sequence). The V and J ends lost 3 bases and 3 bases respectively, with 18 bases between them. The CDR3 spells CASSIDSLRTLYNEQFF. The CDR3 bases are TGTGCCAGTAGTATTGACTCTCTTAGGACCCTCTACAATGAGCAGTTCTTC.

The chain has TRBV5-6 and TRBJ1-5; perhaps TRBD1 as D (5 bases). V shed 4 bases and J shed 7 bases, with 21 bases lying between them. CDR1 and CDR2 (germline): SGHDT, YYEEEE. This CDR3 spans 16 amino acids. CDR3 in DNA: TGTGCCAGCAGCGGGAGGGGAACGGGGTCTTCGCAGCCCCAGCATTTT. Protein product: CASSGRGTGSSQPQHF.

This clone was picked up a small number of times. Other DNA sequences in the sample encode the same CDR3. The chain joins TRBV10-3 to TRBJ1-3; D is possibly TRBD1 (5 bases). Looked up from germline, CDR1 is ENHRY and CDR2 is SYGVKD. Deletions cut 2 bases from V and 2 bases from J, with 10 bases between. The CDR3 has 15 amino acids. CDR3 sequence (DNA): TGTGCCATCAGTGAGGGGCAGGGAGCTGGAAACACCATATATTTT. Encoded protein: CAISEGQGAGNTIYF.

CDR3 loop: CASSYRAFNQPQHF. The DNA of the CDR3 is TGTGCCAGCAGTTACCGGGCCTTCAATCAGCCCCAGCATTTT. V is TRBV27 and J is TRBJ1-5; D gene uncertain. Germline lookup yields CDR1 MNHEY and CDR2 SMNVEV (reference sequence). Trimming took off 4 bases at V and 3 bases at J, with 10 bases between the two ends. CDR3 length: 14 amino acids.

The V gene is TRBV18, the J gene TRBJ1-4; a weak D match, TRBD1 (5 bases). CDR3 length: 13 amino acids. The germline gives CDR1 KGHSH, CDR2 LQKENI. V lost 6 bases and J 7 bases, leaving 12 bases between the germline ends. The CDR3 loop is CASSGQGGEKLFF. CDR3 in DNA: TGTGCCAGCTCGGGCCAGGGAGGTGAAAAACTGTTTTTT. Using reference TRBV18 and TRBJ1-4 for the parts outside the CDR3, the full variable domain is NAGVMQNPRHLVRRRGQEARLRCSPMKGHSHVYWYRQLPEEGLKFMVYLQKENIIDESGMPKERFSAEFPKEGPSILRIQQVVRGDSAAYFCASSGQGGEKLFFGSGTQLSVL.

This chain links TRBV6-1 with TRBJ1-1; D possibly corresponds to TRBD1 (6 bases). Germline V lookup: CDR1 MNHNS, CDR2 SASEGT. This CDR3 comprises 14 residues. Trimming took off 5 bases at V and 4 bases at J, with 14 bases between the two ends. In DNA, the CDR3 is TGTGCCAGCAGTCCGACAGGAAGGACCACTGAAGCTTTCTTT. This sequence encodes CASSPTGRTTEAFF.

The chain employs TRBV12-2 and TRBJ2-1. TRBV12-2 is flagged as a pseudogene. The CDR3 runs to 13 residues. CDR3 nucleotide sequence: TGTGCAAGTCGCAACACGGAATACAATGAGCAGTTCTTC. It encodes CASRNTEYNEQFF.

V gene TRBV28 combines with J gene TRBJ1-2; 8 bases align to TRBD1. Trimming cost V 5 bases and J 9 bases; bases outside gene matches: 5. This CDR3 is 12 amino acids long. The germline CDR1 and CDR2 sequences are MDHEN and SYDVKM. The CDR3 spells CASSIRQGSYTF. As DNA, the CDR3 is TGTGCCAGCAGTATCCGACAGGGGAGCTACACCTTC.

The chain has TRBV9 and TRBJ2-3, with D perhaps TRBD1 (5 bases). The CDR3 is made up of 16 amino acids. V was shortened by 0 bases and J by 2 bases, with 13 bases between the two germline ends. From germline, CDR1 is SGDLS and CDR2 YYNGEE. The CDR3 spells CASSVVGRASTDTQYF. Written as DNA, the CDR3 is TGTGCCAGCAGCGTAGTAGGCAGGGCCTCCACAGATACGCAGTATTTT. Full variable domain (missing parts from reference TRBV9 and TRBJ2-3): DSGVTQTPKHLITATGQRVTLRCSPRSGDLSVYWYQQSLDQGLQFLIQYYNGEERAKGNILERFSAQQFPDLHSELNLSSLELGDSALYFCASSVVGRASTDTQYFGPGTRLTVL.

This rearrangement joins TRBV29-1 to TRBJ2-1; 8 bases map to TRBD1. The CDR3 runs 12 residues. Losses at the gene ends were 4 bases for V and 8 bases for J; bases not matched to a gene: 4. The germline CDR1 and CDR2 sequences are SQVTM and ANQGSEA. The CDR3 DNA sequence: TGCAGCGTTGCAGGGGGCCGGGATGAGCAGTTCTTC. It is translated as CSVAGGRDEQFF.

This chain uses TRBV5-1 with TRBJ2-1; 9 nucleotides agree with TRBD2. Looked up from germline, CDR1 is SGHRS and CDR2 is YFSETQ. V shed 5 bases and J 9 bases; nucleotides not matched to a gene: 18. The CDR3 runs 17 residues. The CDR3 here is CASSDIGGRAWAGEQFF. The CDR3 region has the DNA TGCGCCAGCAGTGATATCGGCGGGAGGGCCTGGGCGGGTGAGCAGTTCTTC.

The rearrangement links TRBV4-1 to TRBJ2-5, with D perhaps matching TRBD2 (7 bases). Trimming stripped 4 bases from V and 5 bases from J, with 11 bases between. Germline V gene sequence: CDR1 MGHRA, CDR2 YSYEKL. The length of the CDR3 is 13 residues. CDR3 loop: CASSLAGAETQYF. The CDR3 DNA reads as TGCGCCAGCAGCCTCGCGGGGGCGGAGACCCAGTACTTC.

Points on this clone: A much larger clone lies one base from this, so it may be a read error. No conserved phenylalanine or tryptophan ends this CDR3, so it is likely a read error. The rearrangement joins TRBV30 to TRBJ1-6, with no clear D. Trimming left V 4 bases short and J 8 bases short, with 15 bases between. The CDR3 loop spans 14 amino acids. From germline, CDR1 is GTSNPN and CDR2 SVGIG (reference sequence). The CDR3 bases are TGTGCCTGGAAAACCCCGGGAGGCGATTCACCCCTCCACTCT. This translates into CAWKTPGGDSPLHS.

This chain uses TRBV9 with TRBJ2-7; no definite D call. The V end lost 0 bases, the J end lost 1 base, and 5 bases lay between the germline ends. CDR3 length equals 13 residues. Germline V gene data show CDR1 as SGDLS and CDR2 as YYNGEE. The CDR3 sequence: CASSVVGSYEQYF. CDR3 nucleotide sequence: TGTGCCAGCAGCGTAGTGGGTTCCTACGAGCAGTACTTC.

This clone was seen only once. The chain is built from TRBV29-1 and TRBJ2-5; maybe TRBD2 (5 bases). Trimming removed 6 bases at V and 5 bases at J, with 19 bases between. From germline, CDR1 is SQVTM and CDR2 ANQGSEA. This CDR3 contains 14 residues. The CDR3 protein is CSVVLGLVGETQYF. CDR3 sequence (DNA): TGCAGCGTAGTACTAGGGTTGGTTGGGGAGACCCAGTACTTC.